The present entry profiles one T cell receptor beta chain with its context. In the original analysis: Scientists estimated how many nucleated cells there were by amplifying reference gene primers. The data were produced by immunoSEQ multiplex PCR, yet TCRdb's version contains in-frame clones alone and is incomplete. The DNA gave D and trimming, while V, J and clone size come from that table. Here the sample spans 250,000 to 300,000 clones, over 75% being singletons. V lost 2 bases and J lost 8, with 13 bases in between. CDR1 and CDR2 from the germline V gene are SGHAT and FQNNGV. This CDR3 region has 14 residues. Individuals drawn from 24 US areas were roughly 18 to 95 years old. The data originate from a study of blood T cell repertoires in COVID-19. Overall study: Donors in the United States, Italy and Spain gave samples during acute or convalescent COVID-19. Sources were T cells, B-cell-depleted T cells, or PBMCs; the material itself was cDNA or gDNA.

Sequencing used PBMCs or T cells enriched from blood (not recorded which). This rearrangement joins TRBV11-2 to TRBJ1-3; the D gene is possibly TRBD1 (6 bases). The TCR sequence derives from a woman aged 45-65 years who had recovered from COVID-19. CDR3: CASSLRTEGDTIYF. Written as DNA, the CDR3 is TGTGCCAGCAGCTTAAGGACAGAAGGGGACACCATATATTTT.